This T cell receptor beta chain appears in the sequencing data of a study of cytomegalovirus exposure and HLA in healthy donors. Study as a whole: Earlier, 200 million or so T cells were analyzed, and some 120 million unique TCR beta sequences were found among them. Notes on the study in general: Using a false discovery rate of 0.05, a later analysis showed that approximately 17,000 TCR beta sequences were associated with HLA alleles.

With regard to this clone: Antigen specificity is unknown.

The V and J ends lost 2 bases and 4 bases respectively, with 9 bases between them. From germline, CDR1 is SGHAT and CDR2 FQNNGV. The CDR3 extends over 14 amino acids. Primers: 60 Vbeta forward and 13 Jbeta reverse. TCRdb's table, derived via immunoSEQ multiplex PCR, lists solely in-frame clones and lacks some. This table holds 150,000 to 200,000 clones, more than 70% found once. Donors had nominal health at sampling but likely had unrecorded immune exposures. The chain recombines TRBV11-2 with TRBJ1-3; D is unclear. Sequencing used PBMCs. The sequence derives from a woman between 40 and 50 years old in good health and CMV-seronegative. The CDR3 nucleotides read TGTGCCAGCAGCTTATCCATAAGCGGAAACACCATATATTTT. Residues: CASSLSISGNTIYF.